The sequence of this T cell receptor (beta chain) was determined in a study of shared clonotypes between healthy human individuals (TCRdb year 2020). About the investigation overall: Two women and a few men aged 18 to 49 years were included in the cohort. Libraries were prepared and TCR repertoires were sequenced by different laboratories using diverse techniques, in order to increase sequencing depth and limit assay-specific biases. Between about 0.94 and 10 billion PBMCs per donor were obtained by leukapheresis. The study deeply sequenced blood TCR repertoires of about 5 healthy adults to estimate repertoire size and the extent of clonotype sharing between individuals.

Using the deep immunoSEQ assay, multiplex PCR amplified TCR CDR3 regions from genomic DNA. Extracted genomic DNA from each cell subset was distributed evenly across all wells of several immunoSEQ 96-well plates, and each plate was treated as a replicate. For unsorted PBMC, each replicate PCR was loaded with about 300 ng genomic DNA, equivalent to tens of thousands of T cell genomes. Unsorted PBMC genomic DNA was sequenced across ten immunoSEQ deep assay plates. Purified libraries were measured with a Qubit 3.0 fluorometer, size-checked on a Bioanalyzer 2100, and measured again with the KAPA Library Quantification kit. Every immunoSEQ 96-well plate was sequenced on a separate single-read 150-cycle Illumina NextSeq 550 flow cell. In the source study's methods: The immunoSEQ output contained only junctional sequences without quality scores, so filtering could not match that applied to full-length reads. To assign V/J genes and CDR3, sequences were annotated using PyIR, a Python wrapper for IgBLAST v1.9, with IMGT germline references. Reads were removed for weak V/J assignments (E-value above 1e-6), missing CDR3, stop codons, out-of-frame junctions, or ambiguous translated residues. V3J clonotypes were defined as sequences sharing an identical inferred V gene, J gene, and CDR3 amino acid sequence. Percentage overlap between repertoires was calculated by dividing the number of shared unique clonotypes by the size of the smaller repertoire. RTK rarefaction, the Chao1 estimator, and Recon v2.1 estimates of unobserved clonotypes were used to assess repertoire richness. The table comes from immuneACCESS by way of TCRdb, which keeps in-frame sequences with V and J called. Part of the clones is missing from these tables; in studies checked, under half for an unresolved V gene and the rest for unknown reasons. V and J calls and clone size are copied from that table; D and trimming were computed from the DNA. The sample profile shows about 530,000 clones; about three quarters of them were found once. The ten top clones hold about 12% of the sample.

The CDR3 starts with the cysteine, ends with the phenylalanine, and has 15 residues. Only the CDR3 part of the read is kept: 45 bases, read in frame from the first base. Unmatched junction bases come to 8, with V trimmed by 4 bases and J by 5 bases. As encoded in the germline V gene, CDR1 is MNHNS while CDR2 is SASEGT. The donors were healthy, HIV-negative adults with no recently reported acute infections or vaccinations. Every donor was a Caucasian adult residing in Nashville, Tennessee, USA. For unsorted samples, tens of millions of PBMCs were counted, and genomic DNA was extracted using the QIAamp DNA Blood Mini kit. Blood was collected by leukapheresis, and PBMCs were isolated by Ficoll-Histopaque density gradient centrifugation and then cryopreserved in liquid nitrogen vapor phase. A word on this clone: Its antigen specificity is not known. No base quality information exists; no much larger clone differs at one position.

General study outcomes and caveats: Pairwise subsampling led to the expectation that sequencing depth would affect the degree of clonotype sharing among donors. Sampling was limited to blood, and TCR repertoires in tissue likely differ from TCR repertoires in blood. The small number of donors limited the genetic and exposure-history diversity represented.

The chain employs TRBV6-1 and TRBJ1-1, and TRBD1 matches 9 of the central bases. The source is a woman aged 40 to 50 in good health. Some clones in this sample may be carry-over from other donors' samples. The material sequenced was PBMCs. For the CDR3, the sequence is CASSGRGQGRTEAFF. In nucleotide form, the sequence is TGTGCCAGCAGTGGCCGAGGACAGGGGAGAACTGAAGCTTTCTTT.